The 25 T cell receptor beta chains reported below all come from one sample, sequenced in a study of OX40 agonist ivuxolimab in advanced cancers. Library creation used the immunoSEQ multiplex PCR assay. TCRdb obtained this table from immuneACCESS and retained in-frame rearrangements with V and J assigned. These tables miss some clones; where compared with another copy, unresolved V genes account for less than half of the shortfall, and the remainder is unexplained. Present in this sample are roughly 80,000 clones, about 82% of which were seen just once. The ten largest account for under 7.5% of the sample. The specimen was CD4+ or CD8+ T cells sorted from blood, collected in a trial of the OX40 agonist ivuxolimab. The source of these receptors is an adult with an advanced solid tumor such as melanoma, head and neck, liver or kidney cancer.

J is TRBJ2-5 and V is TRBV19; D is unclear. The ends were cut back, 3 bases at V and 2 bases at J, with 10 bases in the middle. This CDR3 is built from 14 residues. The germline gives CDR1 LNHDA, CDR2 SQIVND (reference sequence). The CDR3 sequence is CASSILGAQETQYF. In DNA form, the CDR3 reads TGTGCCAGTAGTATTTTAGGAGCACAAGAGACCCAGTACTTC.

This chain joins TRBV7-6 and TRBJ2-5; 7 bases match TRBD2. V lost 5 bases, J lost 5 bases, and 11 bases stayed unmatched. Germline V gene lookup returns CDR1 SGHVS and CDR2 FNYEAQ. CDR3 length equals 15 residues. CDR3 coding DNA: TGTGCCAGCAGCCCCCTTGCGGGAGTAGGGGAGACCCAGTACTTC. Protein product: CASSPLAGVGETQYF. Together with reference TRBV7-6 and TRBJ2-5, the CDR3 gives the full variable domain: GAGVSQSPRYKVTKRGQDVALRCDPISGHVSLYWYRQALGQGPEFLTYFNYEAQQDKSGLPNDRFSAERPEGSISTLTIQRTEQRDSAMYRCASSPLAGVGETQYFGPGTRLLVL.

The chain couples TRBV10-3 to TRBJ1-1, with D possibly being TRBD1 (6 bases). The germline gives CDR1 ENHRY, CDR2 SYGVKD. This CDR3 comprises 15 residues. V was shortened by 6 bases and J by 0 bases, with 14 bases between the two germline ends. CDR3 nucleotide sequence: TGTGCCATCAGGCCAGGGGCAGGCGTGAACACTGAAGCTTTCTTT. Encoded protein: CAIRPGAGVNTEAFF.

Concerning this clone itself: Germline and junction disagree at one end, which may indicate a read error. The chain carries TRBV2 and TRBJ2-7; possible D gene TRBD2, 6 bases. Germline V gene sequence: CDR1 SNHLY, CDR2 FYNNEI. The CDR3 has 10 amino acids. The CDR3: CAISSGEQYF. For the CDR3, the DNA is TGTGCCATCAGTAGCGGCGAGCAGTACTTC.

The V gene is TRBV6-5, the J gene TRBJ2-7; 10 bases align to TRBD1. CDR1 is MNHEY, CDR2 SVGAGI, per germline. This CDR3 region has 15 residues. V was clipped by 1 base and J by 5 bases; unmatched bases: 5. CDR3 in amino acids: CASSYLPGQGNEQYF. The DNA for the CDR3 is TGTGCCAGCAGTTACTTACCGGGACAGGGGAACGAGCAGTACTTC.

CDR3 residues: CAWSARDRGQPQHF. The CDR3 nucleotides are TGTGCCTGGAGTGCCCGGGACAGGGGACAGCCCCAGCATTTT. The chain has TRBV30 and TRBJ1-5, with 10 bases matching TRBD1. V was clipped by 1 base and J by 7 bases; unmatched bases: 4. The germline V gene encodes CDR1 GTSNPN and CDR2 SVGIG (reference sequence). The CDR3 totals 14 residues.

On this clone: At one boundary the junction diverges from the germline segment, which might be a read error. The chain links TRBV7-7 to TRBJ1-1; D is ambiguous. This CDR3 comprises 13 residues. Germline V CDR1 and CDR2: SSHAT, FNYEAQ (reference sequence). DNA of the CDR3: TGTGCTAGCAGCCTGAACCAGAACACTGAAGCTTTCTTT. Protein: CASSLNQNTEAFF.

V usage is TRBV4-2 and J usage is TRBJ1-1, with D possibly matching TRBD1 (6 bases). V lost 4 bases to trimming and J lost 8 bases, with 23 bases between them. The CDR3 length is 16 residues. Germline CDR1 LGHNA, CDR2 YNFKEQ. This CDR3 reads CASSPPEGGTRKEAFF. The DNA of the CDR3 is TGTGCCAGCAGCCCTCCGGAAGGGGGGACGCGCAAGGAAGCTTTCTTT.

This chain uses TRBV9 with TRBJ1-1, with no clear D. The CDR3 loop spans 13 amino acids. The germline gives CDR1 SGDLS, CDR2 YYNGEE. The germline V and J ends were trimmed by 3 bases and 4 bases, with 10 bases remaining between them. The CDR3: CASSAVGGTEAFF. The CDR3 nucleotides are TGTGCCAGCAGCGCTGTCGGTGGCACTGAAGCTTTCTTT. The variable domain in full, with the rest retrieved from reference TRBV9 and TRBJ1-1, is DSGVTQTPKHLITATGQRVTLRCSPRSGDLSVYWYQQSLDQGLQFLIQYYNGEERAKGNILERFSAQQFPDLHSELNLSSLELGDSALYFCASSAVGGTEAFFGQGTRLTVV.

V gene TRBV7-6 combines with J gene TRBJ2-5, with 10 positions matching TRBD1. The V gene end was trimmed by 0 bases and the J gene end by 3 bases; junction bases not matched to a gene: 1. This CDR3 contains 15 residues. Per germline, CDR1 SGHVS and CDR2 FNYEAQ. This chain's CDR3 is CASSLAGTGEETQYF. The CDR3 DNA reads TGTGCCAGCAGCTTAGCTGGGACAGGGGAAGAGACCCAGTACTTC.

The chain carries TRBV7-9 and TRBJ2-3; TRBD1 aligns across 7 bases. Trimming removed 5 bases from V and 2 bases from J; junction bases left unmatched: 7. The length of the CDR3 is 15 residues. CDR1 SEHNR and CDR2 FQNEAQ come from the germline V gene (reference sequence). CDR3: CASSLRDSHTDTQYF. In DNA, the CDR3 is TGTGCCAGCAGCCTCCGGGACAGCCACACAGATACGCAGTATTTT. Based on the CDR3 plus reference TRBV7-9 and TRBJ2-3, the full variable domain is DTGVSQNPRHKITKRGQNVTFRCDPISEHNRLYWYRQTLGQGPEFLTYFQNEAQLEKSRLLSDRFSAERPKGSFSTLEIQRTEQGDSAMYLCASSLRDSHTDTQYFGPGTRLTVL.

This chain's CDR3 is CASSRRVAHTDTQYF. CDR3 DNA: TGTGCCAGCAGCCGGCGGGTAGCGCACACAGATACGCAGTATTTT. This chain uses TRBV14 with TRBJ2-3; tentative D call: TRBD2 (5 bases). V dropped 4 bases and J dropped 2 bases, with 13 bases sitting between them. Germline CDR1 is SGHDN and CDR2 is FVKESK. The CDR3 extends over 15 amino acids.

J is TRBJ2-7 and V is TRBV7-3; 7 positions agree with TRBD1. CDR3 size: 13 residues. Germline V gene sequence: CDR1 SGHTA, CDR2 FQGTGA. With 2 bases clipped from V and 6 bases from J, the junction kept 4 bases outside the gene matches. The CDR3 coding sequence is TGTGCCAGCAGCTTAGGCAGGGGGATCGAGCAGTACTTC. It yields the protein CASSLGRGIEQYF. Together with reference TRBV7-3 and TRBJ2-7, the CDR3 gives the full variable domain: GAGVSQTPSNKVTEKGKYVELRCDPISGHTALYWYRQSLGQGPEFLIYFQGTGAADDSGLPNDRFFAVRPEGSVSTLKIQRTERGDSAVYLCASSLGRGIEQYFGPGTRLTVT.

The chain joins TRBV7-2 to TRBJ1-1; no reliable D call. Per the germline V gene, CDR1 is SGHTA and CDR2 is FQGNSA. The CDR3 covers 13 residues. Between the trimmed V and J ends, which lost 3 bases and 7 bases, there was a span of 12 bases. The CDR3 region has the DNA TGTGCCAGCAGCTTGGGTGACGGTAGTGAAGCTTTCTTT. Protein sequence: CASSLGDGSEAFF.

The chain carries TRBV11-2 and TRBJ1-3; D remains unclear. Germline-derived CDR1 and CDR2 are SGHAT and FQNNGV. This CDR3 is 17 amino acids long. V dropped 5 bases and J dropped 0 bases, with 17 bases sitting between them. In DNA, the CDR3 is TGTGCCAGCAGCCCTCGTAGATCCCTCCTCTCTGGAAACACCATATATTTT. Encoded protein: CASSPRRSLLSGNTIYF.

V and J are TRBV9 and TRBJ2-1; 13 bases are shared with TRBD2. Germline V gene data show CDR1 as SGDLS and CDR2 as YYNGEE. CDR3 length equals 16 residues. J was trimmed by 10 bases and V by 4 bases; bases with no gene match: 11. The CDR3 DNA reads as TGTGCCAGCAGCCAGACTAGCGGGGGGTATGCACAGGAGCAGTTCTTC. It yields the protein CASSQTSGGYAQEQFF.

The chain joins TRBV9 to TRBJ2-1; D is unclear. From germline, CDR1 is SGDLS and CDR2 YYNGEE. V was clipped by 0 bases and J by 3 bases, with 7 bases between them. The CDR3 covers 14 residues. Here the CDR3 reads CASSVEGLYNEQFF. Here the CDR3 DNA reads TGTGCCAGCAGCGTAGAGGGCCTCTACAATGAGCAGTTCTTC.

This clone was found a few times. V is TRBV6-1 and J is TRBJ1-5, with D perhaps TRBD1 (5 bases). Germline V lookup: CDR1 MNHNS, CDR2 SASEGT. This CDR3 has 15 residues. V lost 4 bases, J lost 2 bases, and 12 bases lay in between. CDR3 nucleotide sequence: TGTGCCAGCAGTGTTCACCGGGACGGCAATCAGCCCCAGCATTTT. This translates into CASSVHRDGNQPQHF.

This rearrangement joins TRBV7-8 to TRBJ2-7; D gene ambiguous. Germline CDR1 SGHVS, CDR2 FQNEAQ. V shed 5 bases and J shed 3 bases, with 5 bases lying between them. The CDR3 has 11 amino acids. As DNA, the CDR3 is TGTGCCAGCAGCCGAAACTACGAGCAGTACTTC. It codes for CASSRNYEQYF.

This clone was recorded once. The chain uses TRBV7-9 and TRBJ2-7, with D hard to call. The germline V and J ends were trimmed by 1 base and 6 bases, with 7 bases remaining between them. This CDR3 region has 12 residues. Germline-derived CDR1 and CDR2 are SEHNR and FQNEAQ (reference sequence). The CDR3 spells CASSLGTAEQYF. The CDR3 DNA follows: TGTGCCAGCAGCTTAGGTACGGCCGAGCAGTACTTC.

The chain combines TRBV27 with TRBJ2-4; 9 nucleotides match TRBD2. This CDR3 region has 18 residues. V was clipped by 6 bases and J by 1 base; unmatched bases: 13. The V gene's germline CDR1 is MNHEY and CDR2 SMNVEV (reference sequence). The DNA of the CDR3 is TGTGCCAGCAGCCCCGCTCTAGCGGGACGAAATGCCAAAAACATTCAGTACTTC. Protein sequence: CASSPALAGRNAKNIQYF.

This clone appeared a single time. This rearrangement joins TRBV27 to TRBJ2-7; D is ambiguous. V was shortened by 5 bases and J by 3 bases, with 17 bases between the two germline ends. Germline values: CDR1 MNHEY, CDR2 SMNVEV (reference sequence). CDR3 length equals 15 residues. CDR3 region: CASSLDNQDLYEQYF. CDR3 bases: TGTGCCAGCAGTCTTGACAATCAGGACCTCTACGAGCAGTACTTC.

V usage is TRBV7-3 and J usage is TRBJ2-2; 9 positions agree with TRBD2. Losses at the gene ends were 2 bases for V and 3 bases for J; bases not matched to a gene: 10. The CDR3 loop spans 18 amino acids. The germline V gene has CDR1 SGHTA and CDR2 FQGTGA. CDR3 sequence: CASSLSGLAQSDTGELFF. In DNA, the CDR3 is TGTGCCAGCAGCTTATCGGGACTAGCCCAGTCGGACACCGGGGAGCTGTTTTTT.

The CDR3 coding sequence is TGTGCCAGCCGGGACAGGGCGGGGAGCAATCAGCCCCAGCATTTT. This gives the protein CASRDRAGSNQPQHF. The chain carries TRBV6-5 and TRBJ1-5; 9 positions agree with TRBD1. This CDR3 comprises 15 residues. Germline V gives CDR1 MNHEY, CDR2 SVGAGI. The ends lost 8 bases at V and 1 base at J; junction bases unmatched: 6.

CDR3 region: CASRTESPPGTQYF. The CDR3 region has the DNA TGTGCCAGCAGGACAGAAAGCCCACCTGGGACCCAGTACTTC. The chain links TRBV7-9 to TRBJ2-5; possible D gene TRBD1, 5 bases. This CDR3 has 14 amino acids. Germline V gene lookup returns CDR1 SEHNR and CDR2 FQNEAQ (reference sequence). V was trimmed by 6 bases and J by 7 bases, leaving 18 bases between them.